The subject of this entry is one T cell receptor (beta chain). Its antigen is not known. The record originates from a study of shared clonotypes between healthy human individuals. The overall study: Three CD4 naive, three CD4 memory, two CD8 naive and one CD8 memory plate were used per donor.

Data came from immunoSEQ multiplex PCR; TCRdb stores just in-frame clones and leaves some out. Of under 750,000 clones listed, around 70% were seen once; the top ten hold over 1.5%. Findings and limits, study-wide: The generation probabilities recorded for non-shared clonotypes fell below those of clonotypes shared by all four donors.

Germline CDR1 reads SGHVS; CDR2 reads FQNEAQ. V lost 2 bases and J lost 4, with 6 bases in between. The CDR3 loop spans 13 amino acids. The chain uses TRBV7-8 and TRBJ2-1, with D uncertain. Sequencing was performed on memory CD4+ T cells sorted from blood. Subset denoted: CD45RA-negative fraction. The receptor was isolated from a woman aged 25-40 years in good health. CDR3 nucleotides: TGTGCCAGCAGCTTACTGGATTACAATGAGCAGTTCTTC. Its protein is CASSLLDYNEQFF.